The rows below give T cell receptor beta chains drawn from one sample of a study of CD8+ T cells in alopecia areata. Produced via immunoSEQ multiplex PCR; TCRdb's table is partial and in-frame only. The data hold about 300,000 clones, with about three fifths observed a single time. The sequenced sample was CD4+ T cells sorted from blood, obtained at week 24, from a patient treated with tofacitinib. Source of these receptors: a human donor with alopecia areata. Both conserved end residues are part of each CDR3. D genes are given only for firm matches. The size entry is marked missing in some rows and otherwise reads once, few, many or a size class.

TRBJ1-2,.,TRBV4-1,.,TGCGCCAGCAGCCAAGAGGGTCGGACGGGGGGGACCTATGGCTACACCTTC,CASSQEGRTGGTYGYTF
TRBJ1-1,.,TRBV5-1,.,TGCGCCAGCAGCTTACAGTCCGCGACCTCAATGAACACTGAAGCTTTCTTT,CASSLQSATSMNTEAFF
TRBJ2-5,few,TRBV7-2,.,TGTGCCAGCAGCTTAAGACTAGGGGACGGGGAGACCCAGTACTTC,CASSLRLGDGETQYF
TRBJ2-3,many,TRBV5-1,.,TGCGCCAGCCTTTTCGGGACTCCGGGGGATACGCAGTATTTT,CASLFGTPGDTQYF
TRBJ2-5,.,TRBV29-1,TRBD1,TGCAGCTCCCGTGGGTCAGGGGGTGAGACCCAGTACTTC,CSSRGSGGETQYF
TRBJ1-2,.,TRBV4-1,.,TGCGCCAGCAGCCAACCTAACCGAGGCAGAAAATATGGCTACACCTTC,CASSQPNRGRKYGYTF
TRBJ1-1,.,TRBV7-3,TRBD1,TGTGCCAGCAGCTTTTACAGGGGTAGGAACACTGAAGCTTTCTTT,CASSFYRGRNTEAFF
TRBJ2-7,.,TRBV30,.,TGTGCCTGGAGTAAGCCCAGCCCAGGGCCATCCTACGAGCAGTACTTC,CAWSKPSPGPSYEQYF
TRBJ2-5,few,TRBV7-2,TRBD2,TGTGCCAGCAGCTTATTGGGGACTACCCAAGAGACCCAGTACTTC,CASSLLGTTQETQYF
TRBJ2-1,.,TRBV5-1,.,TGCGCCAGCAGTGACTACAATGAGCAGTTCTTC,CASSDYNEQFF
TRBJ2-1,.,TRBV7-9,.,TGTGCCAGCAGCTTATCGTCCTACAATGAGCAGTTCTTC,CASSLSSYNEQFF
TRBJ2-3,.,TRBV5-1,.,TGCGCCAGCAGCTTGCACTCAGGGCGTGGAGATACGCAGTATTTT,CASSLHSGRGDTQYF
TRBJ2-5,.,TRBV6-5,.,TGTGCCAGCAAGACACAGTACCAAGAGACCCAGTACTTC,CASKTQYQETQYF
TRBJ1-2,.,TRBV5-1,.,TGCGCCAGCAGGCCGTTAATATCTTCCTATGGCTACACCTTC,CASRPLISSYGYTF
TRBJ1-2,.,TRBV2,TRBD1,TGTGCCAGCACCCAAGAGATTGCAGGGGGACGAGGCTACACCTTC,CASTQEIAGGRGYTF
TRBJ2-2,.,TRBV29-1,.,TGCAGCGTTGCGCGGGCCCCGAACACCGGGGAGCTGTTTTTT,CSVARAPNTGELFF
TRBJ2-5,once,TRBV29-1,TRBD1,TGCAGCGTTGACCTGGGACAGTACCAAGAGACCCAGTACTTC,CSVDLGQYQETQYF
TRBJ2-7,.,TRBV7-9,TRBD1,TGTGCCAGCAGCTCTCGGACAGGGGGCTACGAGCAGTACTTC,CASSSRTGGYEQYF
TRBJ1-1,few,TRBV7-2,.,TGTGCCAGCAGCATGACAGACACTGAAGCTTTCTTT,CASSMTDTEAFF
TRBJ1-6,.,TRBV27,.,TGTGCCAGCAGCGTGTCGGGATCGCAGGGCCGGTCACCCCTCCACTTT,CASSVSGSQGRSPLHF
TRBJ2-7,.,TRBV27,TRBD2,TGTGCCAGCAAAGCGGGGGGTCCCCTACGATACGAGCAGTACTTC,CASKAGGPLRYEQYF
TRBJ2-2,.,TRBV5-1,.,TGCGCCAGCCGAAGGGGTACCGGGGAGCTGTTTTTT,CASRRGTGELFF
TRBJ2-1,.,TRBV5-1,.,TGCGCCAGCAGCTTGGAATCCGGAGGCCCCTACAATGAGCAGTTCTTC,CASSLESGGPYNEQFF
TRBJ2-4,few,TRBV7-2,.,TGTGCCAGCAGCTTAGGGGTTCTAGCCAAAAACATTCAGTACTTC,CASSLGVLAKNIQYF
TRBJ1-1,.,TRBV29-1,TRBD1,TGCAGCGTTGAGAGGGACAGAGCTTTCTTT,CSVERDRAFF
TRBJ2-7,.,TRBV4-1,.,TGCGCCAGCAGCCAAGATGACTATGACTACGAGCAGTACTTC,CASSQDDYDYEQYF
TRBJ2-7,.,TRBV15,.,TGTGCCACCAGCGGGGGGTTCGGCGGCGAGCAGTACTTC,CATSGGFGGEQYF
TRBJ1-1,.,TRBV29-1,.,TGCAGCGTTGATCTCGGGCAGAACACTGAAGCTTTCTTT,CSVDLGQNTEAFF
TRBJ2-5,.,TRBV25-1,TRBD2,TGTGCCAGCAGTACAGCGGGATTTGAAGAGACCCAGTACTTC,CASSTAGFEETQYF
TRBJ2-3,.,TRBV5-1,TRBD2,TGCGCCAGCAGCCCCCCGGGGGGGCCTGGACATACGCAGTATTTT,CASSPPGGPGHTQYF
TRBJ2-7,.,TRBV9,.,TGTGCCAGCAGCGTAGGTCAAGGCAACTACGAGCAGTACTTC,CASSVGQGNYEQYF
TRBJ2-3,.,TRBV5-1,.,TGCGCCAGCAGCTTGGACCTCGAGGGGACGCAGTATTTT,CASSLDLEGTQYF
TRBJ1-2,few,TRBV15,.,TGTGCCACCAGCGACGCTCTCCGGGACCTCTATGGCTACACCTTC,CATSDALRDLYGYTF
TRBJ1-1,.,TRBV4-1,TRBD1,TGCGCCAGCAGCCAGACCCGGGACAGGGTCCCGAACACTGAAGCTTTCTTT,CASSQTRDRVPNTEAFF
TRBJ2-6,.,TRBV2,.,TGTGCCAGCACTCCTCCCACAGACGGCTCTGGGGCCAACGTCCTGACTTTC,CASTPPTDGSGANVLTF
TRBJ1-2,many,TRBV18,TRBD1,TGTGCCAGCACCGGACAGGCTAACTATGGCTACACCTTC,CASTGQANYGYTF
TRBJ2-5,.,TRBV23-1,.,TGCGCCAGCAGGGAGGGGCAGGTTCCCCGGGACTCCCAAGAGACCCAGTACTTC,CASREGQVPRDSQETQYF
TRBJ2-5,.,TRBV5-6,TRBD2,TGTGCCAGCGGCATCCTAGCGGGGGCCCACGAGACCCAGTACTTC,CASGILAGAHETQYF
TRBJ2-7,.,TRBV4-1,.,TGCGCCAGCAGCCAAGTTATGGGAAGGTACGAGCAGTACTTC,CASSQVMGRYEQYF
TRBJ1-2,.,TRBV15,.,TGTGCCACCAGCAGAGACTTGACAGAGCTCTATGGCTACACCTTC,CATSRDLTELYGYTF
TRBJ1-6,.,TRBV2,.,TGTGCCAGCGGGGACCCATCGTTTAATTCACCCCTCCACTTT,CASGDPSFNSPLHF
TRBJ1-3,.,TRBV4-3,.,TGCGCCAGCAGCCAAGATTGGGTTGGCGGCTCTGGAAACACCATATATTTT,CASSQDWVGGSGNTIYF
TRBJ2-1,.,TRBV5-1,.,TGCGCCAGCAGCTTAGCCTCCGCCAACAATGAGCAATTCTTC,CASSLASANNEQFF
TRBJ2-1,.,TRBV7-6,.,TGTGCCAGCAGCTTAGCCCCTAGTGGGGCGGATGAGCAGTTCTTC,CASSLAPSGADEQFF
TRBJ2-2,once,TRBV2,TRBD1,TGTGCCAGCAGGGGGACAGTGAACACCGGGGAGCTGTTTTTT,CASRGTVNTGELFF
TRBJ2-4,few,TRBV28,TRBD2,TGTGCCAGCAGTTCTTCCGGGACTACGAAAAACATTCAGTACTTC,CASSSSGTTKNIQYF
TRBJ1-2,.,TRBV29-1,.,TGCAGCGCCCACAGCTATGGCTACACCTTC,CSAHSYGYTF
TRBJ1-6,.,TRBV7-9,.,TGTGCCAGCAGCTTAGCCGGCGGATATAATTCACCCCTCCACTTT,CASSLAGGYNSPLHF
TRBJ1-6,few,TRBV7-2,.,TGTGCCAGCAGCTTAGCGTCCCAAATTACACCCCTCCACTTT,CASSLASQITPLHF
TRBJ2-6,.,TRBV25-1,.,TGTGCCAGCAGTGCCCAGACAGGTAGCTCTGGGGCCAACGTCCTGACTTTC,CASSAQTGSSGANVLTF
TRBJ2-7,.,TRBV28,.,TGTGCCAGCCATGGGGGCAGGCCTTCCTACGAGCAGTACTTC,CASHGGRPSYEQYF
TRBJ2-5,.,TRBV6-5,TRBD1,TGTGCCAGCAGTGTCCCCGGACAGGGCGGAGAGACCCAGTACTTC,CASSVPGQGGETQYF
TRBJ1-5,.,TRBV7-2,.,TGTGCCAGCAGCTTCGACAGGTCTAGGCAGCCCCAGCATTTT,CASSFDRSRQPQHF
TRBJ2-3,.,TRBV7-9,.,TGTGCCAGCAGCTTAGAGGTCGCCAGCGATACGCAGTATTTT,CASSLEVASDTQYF
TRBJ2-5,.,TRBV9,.,TGTGCCAGCAGCGTTGGTGGGCCTGAGACCCAGTACTTC,CASSVGGPETQYF